This TCR beta chain was found in a study of blood T cell repertoires in COVID-19. Study-wide context: Acute-phase and convalescent COVID-19 samples originated in the United States, Italy and Spain.

Individuals aged about 18 to 95 years were recruited from fewer than 25 US areas. Participants' own reports of clinical history determined their cohort assignment. Authors' processing steps: From reference gene primer amplification, estimates of nucleated cell counts were derived. This table comes from immunoSEQ multiplex PCR, and its TCRdb copy is limited to in-frame clones, with some not included. Clone size and the V and J calls come from that table; the DNA yielded D and trimming. Of fewer than 400,000 clones listed, 85% to 90% are singletons. The germline CDR1 and CDR2 sequences are SGHDT and YYEEEE. The CDR3 covers 12 residues. Trimming removed 6 bases from V and 14 bases from J, with 18 bases in between. This clone was observed a single time.

Sequencing was done on a sample of PBMCs or T cells enriched from blood (not recorded which). The chain employs TRBV5-6 and TRBJ2-1; weak D call: TRBD1 (6 bases). The source of this sequence is a woman in her 50s who had recovered from COVID-19. CDR3 loop: CASTPRWGPKFF. The DNA for the CDR3 is TGTGCCAGCACCCCCCGTTGGGGGCCAAAGTTCTTC.